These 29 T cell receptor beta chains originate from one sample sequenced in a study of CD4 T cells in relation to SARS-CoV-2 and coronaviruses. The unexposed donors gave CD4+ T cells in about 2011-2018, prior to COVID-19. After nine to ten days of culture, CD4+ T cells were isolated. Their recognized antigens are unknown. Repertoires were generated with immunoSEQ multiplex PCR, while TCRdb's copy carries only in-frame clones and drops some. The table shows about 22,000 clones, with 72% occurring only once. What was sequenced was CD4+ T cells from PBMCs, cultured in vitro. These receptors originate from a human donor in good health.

For the CDR3, the DNA is TGTGCCAGCAGCTTGGTAGATAGCACAGATACGCAGTATTTT. As protein: CASSLVDSTDTQYF. The chain recombines TRBV5-5 with TRBJ2-3, with D hard to call. Germline loops: CDR1 SGHKS, CDR2 YYEKEE (reference sequence). This CDR3 contains 14 residues. Trimming removed 0 bases from V and 0 bases from J, with 5 bases in between.

The DNA of the CDR3 is TGTGCCAGCAGTGAATACCCCCCGACAGTCTATGGCTACACCTTC. It specifies CASSEYPPTVYGYTF. The chain is built from TRBV6-1 and TRBJ1-2, with D perhaps matching TRBD1 (5 bases). Per germline, CDR1 MNHNS and CDR2 SASEGT. The CDR3 runs to 15 residues. V was trimmed by 2 bases and J by 4 bases, leaving 14 bases between them.

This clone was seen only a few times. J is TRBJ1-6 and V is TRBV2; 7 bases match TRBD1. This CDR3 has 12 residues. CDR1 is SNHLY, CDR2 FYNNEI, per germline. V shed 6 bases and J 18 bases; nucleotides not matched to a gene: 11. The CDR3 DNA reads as TGTGCCAGCAGGGGGACAGTGGGGAAGGACCACTTT. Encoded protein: CASRGTVGKDHF.

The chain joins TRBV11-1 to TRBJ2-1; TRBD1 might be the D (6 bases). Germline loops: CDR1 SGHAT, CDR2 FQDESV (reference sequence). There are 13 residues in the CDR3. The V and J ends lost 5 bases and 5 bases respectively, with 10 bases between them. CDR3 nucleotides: TGTGCCAGCAGCGCGGACAGACACAATGAGCAGTTCTTC. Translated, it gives CASSADRHNEQFF.

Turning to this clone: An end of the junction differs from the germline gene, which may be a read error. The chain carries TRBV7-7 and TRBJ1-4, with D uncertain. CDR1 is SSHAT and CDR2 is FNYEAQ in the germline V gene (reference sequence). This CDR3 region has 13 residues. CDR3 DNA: TGTGCTAGCAGCTTAGCTGGGAATGAAAAACTGTTTTTT. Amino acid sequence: CASSLAGNEKLFF.

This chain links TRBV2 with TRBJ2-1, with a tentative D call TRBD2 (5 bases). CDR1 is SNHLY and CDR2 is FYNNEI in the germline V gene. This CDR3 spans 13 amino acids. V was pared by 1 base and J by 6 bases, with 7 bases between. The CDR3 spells CASSEGESNEQFF. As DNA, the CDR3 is TGTGCCAGCAGTGAAGGGGAGTCCAATGAGCAGTTCTTC.

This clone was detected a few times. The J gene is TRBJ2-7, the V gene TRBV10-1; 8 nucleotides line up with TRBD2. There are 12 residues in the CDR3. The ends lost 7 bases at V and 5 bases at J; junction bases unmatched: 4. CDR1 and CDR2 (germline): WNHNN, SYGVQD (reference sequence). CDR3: CASNDSGDEQYF. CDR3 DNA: TGCGCCAGCAACGATAGCGGGGACGAGCAGTACTTC.

The CDR3 DNA is TGTGCCAGCAGCTTGGCCGGAGGACTAGCGGTCACAGATACGCAGTATTTT. Its translation: CASSLAGGLAVTDTQYF. The chain is built from TRBV5-8 and TRBJ2-3, with TRBD2 matching over 10 bases. CDR1 is SGHTS, CDR2 YDEGEE, per germline. The CDR3 consists of 17 residues. J gave up 2 bases and V 0 bases, and 6 bases lay outside the gene matches.

The CDR3 region is CASSIWGGEGEKLFF. CDR3 DNA: TGTGCCAGCAGCATCTGGGGGGGTGAGGGTGAAAAACTGTTTTTT. This chain connects TRBV27 to TRBJ1-4, with a tentative D call TRBD1 (5 bases). The CDR3 loop spans 15 amino acids. V gave up 6 bases and J gave up 7 bases, with 18 bases separating them. Per the germline V gene, CDR1 is MNHEY and CDR2 is SMNVEV (reference sequence).

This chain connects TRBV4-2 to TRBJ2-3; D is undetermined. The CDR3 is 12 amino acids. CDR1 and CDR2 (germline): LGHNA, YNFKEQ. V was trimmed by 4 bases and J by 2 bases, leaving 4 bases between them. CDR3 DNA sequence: TGTGCCAGCAGCCCGAACACAGATACGCAGTATTTT. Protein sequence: CASSPNTDTQYF.

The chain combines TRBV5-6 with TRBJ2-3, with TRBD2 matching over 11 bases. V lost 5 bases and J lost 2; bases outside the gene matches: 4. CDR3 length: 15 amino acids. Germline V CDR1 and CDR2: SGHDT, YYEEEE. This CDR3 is CASSLTSGDTDTQYF. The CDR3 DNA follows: TGTGCCAGCAGTCTGACTAGCGGGGACACAGATACGCAGTATTTT.

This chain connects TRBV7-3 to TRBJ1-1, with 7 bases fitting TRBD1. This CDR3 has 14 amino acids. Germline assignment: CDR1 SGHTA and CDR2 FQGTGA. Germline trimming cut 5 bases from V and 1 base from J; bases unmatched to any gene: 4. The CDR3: CASSQTGTNTEAFF. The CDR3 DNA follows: TGTGCCAGCAGCCAGACAGGGACGAACACTGAAGCTTTCTTT.

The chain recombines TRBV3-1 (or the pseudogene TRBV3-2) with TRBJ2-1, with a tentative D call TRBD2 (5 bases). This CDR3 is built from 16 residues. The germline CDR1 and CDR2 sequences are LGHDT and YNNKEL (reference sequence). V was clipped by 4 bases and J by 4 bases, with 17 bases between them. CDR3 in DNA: TGTGCCAGCAGCCCACGGGCGGGCCGGGGATACAATGAGCAGTTCTTC. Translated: CASSPRAGRGYNEQFF.

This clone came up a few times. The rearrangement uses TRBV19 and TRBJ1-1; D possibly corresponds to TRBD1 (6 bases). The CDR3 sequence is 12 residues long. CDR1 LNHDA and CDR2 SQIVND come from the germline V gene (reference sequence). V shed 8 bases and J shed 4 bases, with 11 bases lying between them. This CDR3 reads CASLQGGTEAFF. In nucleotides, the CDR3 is TGTGCCAGTTTACAGGGAGGCACTGAAGCTTTCTTT.

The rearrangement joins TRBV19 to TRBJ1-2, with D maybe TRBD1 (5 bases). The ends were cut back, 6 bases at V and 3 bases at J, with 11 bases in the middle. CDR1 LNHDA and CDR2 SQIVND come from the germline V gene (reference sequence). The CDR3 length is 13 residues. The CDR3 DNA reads TGTGCCAGTAGCCTGGGAGGGGACTATGGCTACACCTTC. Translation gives CASSLGGDYGYTF.

CDR3 coding DNA: TGTGCCAGCAGCCCACAGGGGGCGAGGGCTGAAGCTTTCTTT. Residues: CASSPQGARAEAFF. This chain joins TRBV14 and TRBJ1-1, with TRBD1 matching 9 bases. V lost 4 bases and J lost 6; bases outside the gene matches: 6. The length of the CDR3 is 14 residues. Looked up from germline, CDR1 is SGHDN and CDR2 is FVKESK.

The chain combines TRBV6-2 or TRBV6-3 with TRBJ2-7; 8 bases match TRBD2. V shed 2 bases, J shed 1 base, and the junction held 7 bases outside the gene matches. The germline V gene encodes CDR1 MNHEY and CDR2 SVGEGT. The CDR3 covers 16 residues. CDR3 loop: CASSYPGRGGSYEQYF. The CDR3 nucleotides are TGTGCCAGCAGTTACCCCGGGAGGGGAGGGTCCTACGAGCAGTACTTC.

CDR3 in amino acids: CASSHGGGPGNEQFF. In DNA, the CDR3 is TGCGCCAGCAGCCATGGGGGGGGGCCGGGGAATGAGCAGTTCTTC. This chain connects TRBV5-1 to TRBJ2-1, with D perhaps TRBD2 (7 bases). The germline gives CDR1 SGHRS, CDR2 YFSETQ. Trimming removed 4 bases at V and 7 bases at J, with 18 bases between. This CDR3 region has 15 residues.

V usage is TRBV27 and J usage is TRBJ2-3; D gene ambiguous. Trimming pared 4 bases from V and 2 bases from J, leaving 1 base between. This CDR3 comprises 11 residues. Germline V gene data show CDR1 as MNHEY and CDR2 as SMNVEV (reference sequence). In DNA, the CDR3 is TGTGCCAGCAGTTCCACAGATACGCAGTATTTT. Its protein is CASSSTDTQYF.

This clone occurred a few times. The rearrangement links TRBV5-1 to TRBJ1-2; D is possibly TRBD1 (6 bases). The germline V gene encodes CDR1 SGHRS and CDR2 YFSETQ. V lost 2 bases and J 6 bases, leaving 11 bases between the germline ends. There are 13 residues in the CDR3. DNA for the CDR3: TGCGCCAGCAGCTTACAGGGTATGAATGGCTACACCTTC. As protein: CASSLQGMNGYTF.

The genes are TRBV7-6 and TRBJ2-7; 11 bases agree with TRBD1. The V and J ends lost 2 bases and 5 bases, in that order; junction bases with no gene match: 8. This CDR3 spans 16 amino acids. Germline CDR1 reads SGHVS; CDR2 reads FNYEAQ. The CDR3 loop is CASSLFRTGGPNEQYF. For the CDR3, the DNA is TGTGCCAGCAGCTTATTTAGGACAGGGGGCCCCAACGAGCAGTACTTC.

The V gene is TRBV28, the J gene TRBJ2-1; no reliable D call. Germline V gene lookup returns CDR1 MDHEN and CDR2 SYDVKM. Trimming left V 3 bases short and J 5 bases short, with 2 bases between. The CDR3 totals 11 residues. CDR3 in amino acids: CASSFNNEQFF. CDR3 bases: TGTGCCAGCAGTTTTAACAATGAGCAGTTCTTC.

The CDR3: CASSVVTGSEAFF. Written as DNA, the CDR3 is TGTGCCAGCAGCGTCGTCACAGGTTCTGAAGCTTTCTTT. The rearrangement links TRBV9 to TRBJ1-1; maybe TRBD1 (5 bases). The CDR3 contains 13 residues. V was shortened by 2 bases and J by 6 bases, with 11 bases between the two germline ends. Looked up from germline, CDR1 is SGDLS and CDR2 is YYNGEE.

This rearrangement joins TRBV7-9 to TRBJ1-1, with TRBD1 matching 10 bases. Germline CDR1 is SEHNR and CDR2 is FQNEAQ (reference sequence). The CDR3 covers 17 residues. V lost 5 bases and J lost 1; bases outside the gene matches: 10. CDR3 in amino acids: CASSPPGGQGPNTEAFF. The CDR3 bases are TGTGCCAGCAGCCCTCCAGGGGGACAGGGGCCGAACACTGAAGCTTTCTTT.

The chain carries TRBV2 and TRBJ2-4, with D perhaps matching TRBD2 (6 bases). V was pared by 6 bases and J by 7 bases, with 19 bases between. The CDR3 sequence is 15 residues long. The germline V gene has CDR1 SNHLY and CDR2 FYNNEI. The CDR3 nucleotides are TGTGCCAGCAGGCGCGAAGTGGCGGGGATGAACATTCAGTACTTC. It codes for CASRREVAGMNIQYF. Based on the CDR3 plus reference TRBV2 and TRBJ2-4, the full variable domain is EPEVTQTPSHQVTQMGQEVILRCVPISNHLYFYWYRQILGQKVEFLVSFYNNEISEKSEIFDDQFSVERPDGSNFTLKIRSTKLEDSAMYFCASRREVAGMNIQYFGAGTRLSVL.

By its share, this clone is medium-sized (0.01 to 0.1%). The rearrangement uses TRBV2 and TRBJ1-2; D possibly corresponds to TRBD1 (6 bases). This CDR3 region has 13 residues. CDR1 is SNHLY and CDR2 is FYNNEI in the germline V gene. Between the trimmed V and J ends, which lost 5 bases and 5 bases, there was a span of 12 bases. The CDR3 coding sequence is TGTGCCAGCAGTTCCGGGACAAGTTATGGCTACACCTTC. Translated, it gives CASSSGTSYGYTF.

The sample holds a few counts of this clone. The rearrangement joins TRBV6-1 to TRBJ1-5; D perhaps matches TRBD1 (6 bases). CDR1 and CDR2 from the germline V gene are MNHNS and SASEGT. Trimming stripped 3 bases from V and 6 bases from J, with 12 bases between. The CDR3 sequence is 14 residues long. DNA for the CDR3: TGTGCCAGCAGTGAGGCAGGGGCTTCTCAGCCCCAGCATTTT. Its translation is CASSEAGASQPQHF.

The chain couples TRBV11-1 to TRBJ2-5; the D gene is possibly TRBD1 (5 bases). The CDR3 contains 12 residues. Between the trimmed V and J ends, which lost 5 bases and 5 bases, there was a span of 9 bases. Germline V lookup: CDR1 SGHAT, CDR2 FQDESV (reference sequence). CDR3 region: CASSQGRETQYF. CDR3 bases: TGTGCCAGCAGCCAGGGTCGTGAGACCCAGTACTTC.

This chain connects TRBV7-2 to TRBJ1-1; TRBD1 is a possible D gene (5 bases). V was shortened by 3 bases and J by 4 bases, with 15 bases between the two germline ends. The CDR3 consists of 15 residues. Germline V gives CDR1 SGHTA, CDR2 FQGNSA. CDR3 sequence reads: CASSFYEGGGTEAFF. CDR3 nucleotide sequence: TGTGCCAGCAGCTTCTACGAGGGCGGGGGCACTGAAGCTTTCTTT.